This entry features one TCR beta chain sequence. CDR1 and CDR2 (germline): SGHTA, FQGNSA. Trimming removed 5 bases from V and 4 bases from J, with 11 bases in between. This CDR3 is 14 amino acids long. This entry is derived from a study of blood T cell repertoires in COVID-19. In the study overall: There were acute and convalescent COVID-19 samples, and they came from the United States, Italy and Spain. From T cells, B-cell-depleted T cells, or PBMCs came the material, which was cDNA or gDNA.

In the original analysis: Amplification with reference gene primers provided the estimates of nucleated cell counts. The table came from immunoSEQ multiplex PCR; TCRdb's copy has only in-frame clones and leaves some out. V and J calls and clone size follow that table, whereas D and trimming were derived from the DNA. In the table there are over 95,000 clones, roughly four fifths of which are singletons. The specimen was peripheral blood. The J gene is TRBJ1-4, the V gene TRBV7-2; D unresolved. The receptor comes from a human donor in a cohort sampled during active COVID-19. The DNA of the CDR3 is TGTGCCAGCAGCCCCGGACGGGGTAATGAAAAACTGTTTTTT. This sequence encodes CASSPGRGNEKLFF.